The subject of this entry is one T cell receptor beta chain. No antigen is known for it. The sample holds no much larger clone one base away, and base qualities are not on file. The data were taken from a study of blood T cell repertoires in COVID-19 (TCRdb year 2020). Regarding the study in general: Collaborator samples came from the United States, Italy and Spain and covered acute and convalescent phases of COVID-19. Where available, HLA class I and class II types were taken from metadata supplied by the sample provider and were not determined by assay-based typing. The material from the prospective study consisted of cDNA or gDNA derived from T cells, B-cell-depleted T cells, or PBMCs. The repertoires were released in a freely available public database meant as a resource for research on the immune response to SARS-CoV-2. Deeply sampled blood TCRbeta repertoires from subjects exposed to, actively infected with, or recovered from COVID-19 were included in the dataset. The sample metadata nearly always contained a de-identified subject ID, COVID-19 status, age in years and sex. The samples were drawn from two sources: the first 160 participants of the ongoing ImmuneRACE study, and 1,000 to 1,500 subjects contributed by 6 global collaborators.

TCRbeta CDR3 regions were amplified from genomic DNA by means of the immunoSEQ Assay, a bias-controlled multiplex PCR. The paper's data handling went like this. The number of nucleated cells in each sample was estimated from the amplification of reference gene primers within the assay. Sequence reads were collapsed and filtered to measure the absolute abundance of every unique TCRbeta CDR3 rearrangement. For each sample, productive Simpson clonality was calculated as the square root of Simpson's diversity index across productive rearrangements. TCRdb re-hosts the immuneACCESS table, in-frame sequences only. Its copies lack some clones; in the studies checked, an unresolved V gene accounts for under half of them, and the cause for the rest is not known. The DNA was the basis for D and trimming; V, J and clone size are from that table. Here the sample has roughly 200,000 clones; 75% to 90% occur a single time. The ten largest make up around 19% of the sample.

On the study overall, not on this receptor specifically: The amount of clinical and demographic metadata varied by source and participant and was provided uncurated.

Participants in the prospective study were aged roughly 18 to 100 years, lived in 20 to 25 United States geographic areas, and enrolled through a virtual design. To assign participants to cohorts, the prospective study relied on clinical history that participants themselves reported in a screening survey and a study questionnaire. Recovered participants in ImmuneRACE Cohort 3 were defined as having two consecutive negative NP/OP PCR tests, clearance from a healthcare professional, or resolution of symptoms. Mobile phlebotomists in the prospective study collected whole blood, serum and a nasopharyngeal or oropharyngeal swab from every participant. Prospective study participants could optionally give additional blood draws and questionnaires over an approximately 2-month period. Before DNA extraction, blood samples from the prospective study were shipped at room temperature or frozen. The germline V gene specifies KGHDR as CDR1 and SFDVKD as CDR2. From the cysteine up to the phenylalanine, the CDR3 has a length of 16 residues. Just CDR3 DNA is preserved here, 48 bases in frame from base 1. At the junction V is shortened by 4 bases and J by 0 bases; bases outside the gene matches: 3.

This sequence was found in a man aged 35-49 years who had recovered from COVID-19. The sequence is built from TRBV24-1 and TRBJ2-2, with TRBD1 matching 8 junction bases. The source material was PBMCs or T cells enriched from blood (not recorded which). The nucleotides are TGTGCCACCAGTGACCCACAGGGGGCGAACACCGGGGAGCTGTTTTTT. The encoded protein is CATSDPQGANTGELFF.